This T cell receptor beta chain came from a study of T cell clonotyping in hematopoietic cell transplantation. Whole-study results and caveats: After transplant, recipient diversity fell while pathologically expanded clonotypes grew through day 180. Cells were unsorted, so CD4 and CD8 contributions were not separated.

For this clone: The antigen remains undetermined.

The protocol was immunoSEQ multiplex PCR, while the TCRdb copy is restricted to in-frame clones and leaves out a portion. The sample holds about 12,000 clones; roughly 89% are singletons and the top ten take nearly 4%. The CDR3 is made up of 16 amino acids. V was shortened by 4 bases and J by 2 bases, with 15 bases between the two germline ends. Per the germline V gene, CDR1 is LNHDA and CDR2 is SQIVND (reference sequence). This rearrangement joins TRBV19 to TRBJ2-1; either TRBD1 or TRBD2 may fit D (7 bases each). The source of this sequence is a human donor who either received an allogeneic hematopoietic cell transplant for a myeloid malignancy or was a related donor (not recorded which). Some clones in this sample may be carry-over from other donors' samples. The material sequenced was peripheral blood mononuclear cells. The CDR3 sequence is CASSTAGGGPYNEQFF. In DNA, the CDR3 is TGTGCCAGTAGTACTGCAGGGGGGGGTCCCTACAATGAGCAGTTCTTC.